These T cell receptor beta chains were read from a single sample in a study of T cell responses to AZD1222 COVID-19 vaccine. The assay was immunoSEQ multiplex PCR, and TCRdb's table has in-frame clones only and misses some. The table records 95,000 to 120,000 clones, roughly 87% of them present only once. The starting material was peripheral blood, obtained on day 0 of MenACWY control vaccination. All receptors come from an adult in good health. CDR3s include the opening cysteine and the closing phenylalanine or tryptophan. D genes are given only for firm matches. Clone size is shown for a subset of rows, as once, few, many or a class of expanded clone.

NA	TRBV12-3/TRBV12-4	NA	TRBJ1-6	TGTGCCAGCATGAAGAACTTGAATTCACCCCTCCACTTT	CASMKNLNSPLHF
NA	TRBV18	NA	TRBJ1-6	TGTGCCAGCTCACCACCGAATTCACCCCTCCACTTT	CASSPPNSPLHF
TRBD1	TRBV6-1	NA	TRBJ1-2	TGTGCCAGCAGTGTTTTTCCCGGGACAGGGGACGAGTATGGCTACACCTTC	CASSVFPGTGDEYGYTF
NA	TRBV5-4	once	TRBJ1-1	TGTGCCAGCAGCTGGCCAGGGGCCCTGAACACTGAAGCTTTCTTT	CASSWPGALNTEAFF
NA	TRBV28	NA	TRBJ1-4	TGTGCCAGCAGTTTAGGAGCAACTAATGAAAAACTGTTTTTT	CASSLGATNEKLFF
TRBD1	TRBV7-9	NA	TRBJ1-1	TGTGCCAGCAGCCCCCCGGGACAGGGTGGGACTGAAGCTTTCTTT	CASSPPGQGGTEAFF
NA	TRBV6-4	NA	TRBJ1-1	TGTGCCAGCAGTGACTCCGGGGAAGTGGGGACTGAAGCTTTCTTT	CASSDSGEVGTEAFF
NA	TRBV4-2	NA	TRBJ2-3	TGTGCCAGCAGCCAACAGCAAACTGATACGCAGTATTTT	CASSQQQTDTQYF
NA	TRBV9	NA	TRBJ1-1	TGTGCCAGCACCCCCTCTCGGGGAGGGGACACTGAAGCTTTCTTT	CASTPSRGGDTEAFF
NA	TRBV28	NA	TRBJ1-2	TGTGCCAGCAGTTTAATTTGGGGTAACTATGGCTACACCTTC	CASSLIWGNYGYTF
NA	TRBV5-1	NA	TRBJ1-1	TGCGCCAGCAGCTTGGCTATAGGGACGAACACTGAAGCTTTCTTT	CASSLAIGTNTEAFF
NA	TRBV5-1	NA	TRBJ2-7	TGCGCCAGCAGTTCAGGGGGGTCATCCTACGAGCAGTACTTC	CASSSGGSSYEQYF
NA	TRBV6-5	few	TRBJ1-2	TGTGCCAGCAGTCCCGTGGGGGGCGGCAACTATGGCTACACCTTC	CASSPVGGGNYGYTF
NA	TRBV5-1	few	TRBJ2-1	TGCGCCAGCAGCTTGGGTGCAGGGTGGAACAATGAGCAGTTCTTC	CASSLGAGWNNEQFF
NA	TRBV28	NA	TRBJ1-2	TGTGCCAGCAGTTTGGTCCTTAACGGGGCCTATGGCTACACCTTC	CASSLVLNGAYGYTF
TRBD1	TRBV19	NA	TRBJ1-2	TGTGCCACCCTTAGGACAGGCGAATATGGCTACACCTTC	CATLRTGEYGYTF
NA	TRBV5-1	NA	TRBJ2-1	TGCGCCAGCAGCTCGGGACTTCACAATGAGCAGTTCTTC	CASSSGLHNEQFF
TRBD1	TRBV4-1	NA	TRBJ1-4	TGCGCCAGCAGCCATCGGGACAGTGGGGAAAAACTGTTTTTT	CASSHRDSGEKLFF
NA	TRBV2	NA	TRBJ1-5	TGTGCCAGCAGTGCCGAGAGGGTAGGCAATCAGCCCCAGCATTTT	CASSAERVGNQPQHF
NA	TRBV7-2	NA	TRBJ1-1	TGTGCCAGCACCAGCTTTAGGGGACCTGAAGCTTTCTTT	CASTSFRGPEAFF
TRBD2	TRBV3-1/TRBV3-2	NA	TRBJ2-5	TGTGCCAGCAGGGTCCTGACTAGCGACCAAGAGACCCAGTACTTC	CASRVLTSDQETQYF
TRBD1	TRBV23-1	NA	TRBJ1-2	TGCGCCATCGACTCGGTGACAGGGTCTCGCTATGGCTACACCTTC	CAIDSVTGSRYGYTF
NA	TRBV6-4	NA	TRBJ1-1	TGTGCCAGCAAAGGGGGTACTGAAGCTTTCTTT	CASKGGTEAFF
NA	TRBV4-2	NA	TRBJ1-2	TGTGCCAGCAGCCTGGGCGAGATCTTCGGCTACACCTTC	CASSLGEIFGYTF
NA	TRBV3-1/TRBV3-2	NA	TRBJ1-3	TGTGCCAGCAGCCAAGCCCCTTTGTGGAACACCATATATTTT	CASSQAPLWNTIYF
TRBD1	TRBV5-4	NA	TRBJ1-2	TGTGCCAGCAGCTTAGCAGGGGGCGGGGAAGGCTACACCTTC	CASSLAGGGEGYTF
TRBD1	TRBV5-1	NA	TRBJ2-5	TGCGCCAGCAGCCCCCTTCCAAGGACAGGTCAAGAGACCCAGTACTTC	CASSPLPRTGQETQYF
TRBD1	TRBV5-5	NA	TRBJ1-1	TGTGCCAGCAGTTTGATAGGACAGGGGGCGAGGACTGAAGCTTTCTTT	CASSLIGQGARTEAFF
NA	TRBV7-9	once	TRBJ1-2	TGTGCCAGCAGTTTACTGGGGCAGCCCAACTATGGCTACACCTTC	CASSLLGQPNYGYTF
NA	TRBV19	NA	TRBJ1-3	TGTGCCAGTAGCCCCGGGGGCTCTGGAAACACCATATATTTT	CASSPGGSGNTIYF
TRBD1	TRBV5-4	NA	TRBJ2-5	TGTGCCAGCAGCTCAGCGACAGGGGACCAAGAGACCCAGTACTTC	CASSSATGDQETQYF
TRBD1	TRBV9	NA	TRBJ1-5	TGTGCCAGCAGCTTTGGGACAGGGGACCAGCCCCAGCATTTT	CASSFGTGDQPQHF
TRBD1	TRBV5-6	NA	TRBJ1-2	TGTGCCAGCAGCTTGGGGGACAGGGCCTATGGCTACACCTTC	CASSLGDRAYGYTF
NA	TRBV21-1	NA	TRBJ2-7	TGTGCCAGCAGCACAAGTTTTGAGGTGGATAGCGCCTCCTACGAGCAGTACTTC	CASSTSFEVDSASYEQYF
NA	TRBV7-9	once	TRBJ1-5	TGTGCCAGCAGCGGAGGGGGCAATCAGCCCCAGCATTTT	CASSGGGNQPQHF
NA	TRBV6-2/TRBV6-3	NA	TRBJ2-1	TGTGCCAGCAGTTTAGAGGGCTCCTACAATGAGCAGTTCTTC	CASSLEGSYNEQFF
NA	TRBV5-1	NA	TRBJ1-1	TGCGCCAGCAGCTCTTCGACGGGGAACACTGAAGCTTTCTTT	CASSSSTGNTEAFF
TRBD1	TRBV6-5	NA	TRBJ1-1	TGTGCCAGCAGCGTCGACAGGGTGAACACTGAAGCTTTCTTT	CASSVDRVNTEAFF
TRBD1	TRBV5-6	NA	TRBJ1-6	TGTGCCAGCAGGTCGGGACAGGCTACTTCACCCCTCCACTTT	CASRSGQATSPLHF
NA	TRBV19	NA	TRBJ1-5	TGTGCCAGTAGAGAGTCGGATAGGACAAATACACTTTATAGCAATCAGCCCCAGCATTTT	CASRESDRTNTLYSNQPQHF
NA	TRBV19	NA	TRBJ1-1	TGTGCCAGTAGTGTCAGCGGTCCGGACACTGAAGCTTTCTTT	CASSVSGPDTEAFF
NA	TRBV11-3	few	TRBJ2-5	TGTGCCAGCAGCTTAAAGGCGGGCCACGGGGCCCAGTACTTC	CASSLKAGHGAQYF
NA	TRBV28	NA	TRBJ1-5	TGTGCCACCCTCGGGTGGGAAAGCAATCAGCCCCAGCATTTT	CATLGWESNQPQHF
NA	TRBV6-5	NA	TRBJ1-1	TGTGTGACCGTGGAGGGAAGGGGGTACACTGAAGCTTTCTTT	CVTVEGRGYTEAFF
NA	TRBV5-1	NA	TRBJ1-4	TGCGCCAGCAGCTTGGTGCGGGGGACTAATGAAAAACTGTTTTTT	CASSLVRGTNEKLFF
NA	TRBV30	NA	TRBJ1-3	TGTGCCTGGAGTCTGACACAAGTCCTGGGACGGCTCTCTGGAAACACCATATATTTT	CAWSLTQVLGRLSGNTIYF
NA	TRBV28	NA	TRBJ2-1	TGTGCCAGCAGTCCCCAGGGATCTGAGCAGTTCTTC	CASSPQGSEQFF
NA	TRBV7-9	NA	TRBJ1-2	TGTGCCAGTAGAGAGGGGCCCCTCTATGGCTACACCTTC	CASREGPLYGYTF
NA	TRBV21-1	once	TRBJ1-6	TGTGCCAGCAGCGCACGACCCACCGGCGGTTCACCCCTCCACTTT	CASSARPTGGSPLHF
NA	TRBV30	NA	TRBJ2-7	TGTGCCTGGAGTCAGGGGCCCTACGAGCAGTACTTC	CAWSQGPYEQYF
NA	TRBV7-9	NA	TRBJ1-3	TGTGCCAGCAGTCCTGCCGGAAGGGATATGGACACCATATATTTT	CASSPAGRDMDTIYF
NA	TRBV7-9	NA	TRBJ2-7	TGTGCCAGCAGCCCCAGCTACGAGCAGTACTTC	CASSPSYEQYF
NA	TRBV7-3	NA	TRBJ2-2	TGTGCCAGCAGCCCCAAGAACACCGGGGAGCTGTTTTTT	CASSPKNTGELFF
TRBD1	TRBV6-5	NA	TRBJ1-4	TGTGCCAGCAGTTACCTCAACAGGGGTGTTAATGAAAAACTGTTTTTT	CASSYLNRGVNEKLFF
NA	TRBV3-1/TRBV3-2	NA	TRBJ2-7	TGTGCCAGCAGCAGCAATGGACAGACCTACGAGCAGTACTTC	CASSSNGQTYEQYF